These 11 T cell receptor beta chains were sequenced from one sample in a study of blood T cell repertoires in COVID-19. The assay was immunoSEQ multiplex PCR, and TCRdb's table has in-frame clones only and misses some. The sample records fewer than 300,000 clones, 70% to 90% being singletons. Material: peripheral blood. These receptor sequences come from a man between 18 and 35 years old with active or convalescent COVID-19.

The chain joins TRBV7-8 to TRBJ1-2, with D possibly TRBD1 on 5 matching bases. This CDR3 has 15 residues. With 1 base removed from V and 8 bases from J, the gap between germline ends came to 17 bases. In germline, CDR1 is SGHVS, CDR2 FQNEAQ. CDR3 bases: TGTGCCAGCAGCTTAGATCCTCAGGGAATTTGGGGCTACACCTTC. Residues: CASSLDPQGIWGYTF.

The chain has TRBV18 and TRBJ1-1; D is possibly TRBD1 (5 bases). Germline V CDR1 and CDR2: KGHSH, LQKENI. The CDR3 is 14 residues long. The V end was cut by 3 bases, the J end by 3 bases, with 11 bases between. CDR3 nucleotides: TGTGCCAGCTCACCTTGGCCGGGGGACACTGAAGCTTTCTTT. It yields the protein CASSPWPGDTEAFF.

The V call is TRBV13, the J call TRBJ2-1, with 10 bases aligning to TRBD2. Unmatched junction bases numbered 19, after V lost 5 bases and J lost 12 bases. CDR3 size: 17 residues. Germline CDR1 PRHDT, CDR2 FYEKMQ (reference sequence). DNA of the CDR3: TGTGCCAGCAGCGTTGTCGGGCTAGCGGGGGCCCCCGGTGGGCAGTTCTTC. This gives the protein CASSVVGLAGAPGGQFF.

J is TRBJ1-2 and V is TRBV5-4; D not certain. This CDR3 has 12 residues. Germline CDR1 is SGHNT and CDR2 is YYREEE (reference sequence). Trimming shortened V by 5 bases and J by 3 bases, and 8 bases separated the two germline ends. The CDR3 DNA follows: TGTGCCAGCAGTGGTACAGACTATGGCTACACCTTC. Protein sequence: CASSGTDYGYTF.

V usage is TRBV19 and J usage is TRBJ2-1; weak D call: TRBD1 (5 bases). This CDR3 contains 16 residues. The V and J ends lost 4 bases and 3 bases respectively, with 16 bases between them. Per germline, CDR1 LNHDA and CDR2 SQIVND (reference sequence). The CDR3 nucleotides are TGTGCCAGTAGTACCCCGACAGATTCCCTCTACAATGAGCAGTTCTTC. Protein product: CASSTPTDSLYNEQFF.

The rearrangement joins TRBV11-3 to TRBJ1-2; TRBD1 agrees at 11 bases. Per the germline V gene, CDR1 is SGHNT and CDR2 is YENEEA. V shed 0 bases, J shed 6 bases, and the junction held 12 bases outside the gene matches. The CDR3 is 18 amino acids. DNA of the CDR3: TGTGCCAGCAGCTTAGATTCAGGACAGGGGGCTGGTTTTGATGGCTACACCTTC. Protein sequence: CASSLDSGQGAGFDGYTF.

CDR3 residues: CASSQVSETYSPLHF. CDR3 DNA: TGCGCCAGCAGCCAAGTATCCGAAACATATTCACCCCTCCACTTT. This chain joins TRBV4-3 and TRBJ1-6; D not certain. CDR3 length: 15 residues. The germline V and J ends were trimmed by 1 base and 8 bases, with 12 bases remaining between them. Germline V gene sequence: CDR1 LGHNA, CDR2 YSLEER.

This clone has a single count. The chain is built from TRBV6-6 and TRBJ2-1; 11 nucleotides match TRBD1. Unmatched junction bases numbered 7, after V lost 6 bases and J lost 6 bases. The CDR3 is 15 residues long. Germline lookup yields CDR1 MNHNY and CDR2 SVGAGI (reference sequence). The DNA for the CDR3 is TGTGCCAGCAGCCCCCCGGGACAGGGGGTCAATGAGCAGTTCTTC. Protein product: CASSPPGQGVNEQFF.

The V and J genes are TRBV11-2 and TRBJ1-1; possible D gene TRBD1, 6 bases. Germline V gene sequence: CDR1 SGHAT, CDR2 FQNNGV. V shed 5 bases and J shed 6 bases, with 22 bases lying between them. The CDR3 runs 16 residues. The CDR3 reads CASSNLSAGGGPEAFF. In nucleotides, the CDR3 is TGTGCCAGCAGCAATTTGAGCGCGGGAGGGGGGCCTGAAGCTTTCTTT.

The chain employs TRBV5-1 and TRBJ2-6; weak D call: TRBD1 (5 bases). CDR3 length equals 16 residues. Trimming shortened V by 9 bases and J by 2 bases, and 18 bases separated the two germline ends. Germline V CDR1 and CDR2: SGHRS, YFSETQ. The CDR3 DNA is TGCGCCAACGAAACAGGATATTGGGCTGGGGCCAACGTCCTGACTTTC. Translating it yields CANETGYWAGANVLTF.

The chain joins TRBV10-3 to TRBJ1-1; D is uncertain. V lost 1 base and J 3 bases, leaving 6 bases between the germline ends. CDR1 ENHRY and CDR2 SYGVKD come from the germline V gene. The CDR3 totals 13 residues. The CDR3: CAISEFGDTEAFF. CDR3 nucleotide sequence: TGTGCCATCAGTGAGTTTGGAGACACTGAAGCTTTCTTT.